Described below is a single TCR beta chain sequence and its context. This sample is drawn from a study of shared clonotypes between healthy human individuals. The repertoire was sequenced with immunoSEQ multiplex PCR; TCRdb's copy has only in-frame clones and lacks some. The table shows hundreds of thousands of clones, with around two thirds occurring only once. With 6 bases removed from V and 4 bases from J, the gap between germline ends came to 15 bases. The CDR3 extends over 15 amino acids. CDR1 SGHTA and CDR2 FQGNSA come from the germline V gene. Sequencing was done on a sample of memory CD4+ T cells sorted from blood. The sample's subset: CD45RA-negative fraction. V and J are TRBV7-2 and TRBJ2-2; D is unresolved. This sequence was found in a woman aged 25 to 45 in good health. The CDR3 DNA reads TGTGCCAGCAGTCGCCCGTCGACGGGCACCGGGGAGCTGTTTTTT. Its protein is CASSRPSTGTGELFF.